This T cell receptor (beta chain) was profiled in a study of T cell responses to AZD1222 COVID-19 vaccine. The V segment lost 2 bases and the J segment 1 base; nucleotides outside the gene matches: 4. CDR3 length equals 16 residues. The germline CDR1 and CDR2 sequences are MNHEY and SMNVEV (reference sequence). The protocol was immunoSEQ multiplex PCR, while the TCRdb copy is restricted to in-frame clones and leaves out a portion. In the table there are 110,000 to 150,000 clones, roughly 92% of which are singletons. The chain links TRBV27 to TRBJ1-2; 10 bases fit TRBD1. This sequence originates from an adult in good health. This sample comprised peripheral blood, obtained on day 0 of AZD1222 vaccination. The DNA for the CDR3 is TGTGCCAGCAGTTTAGTAGGGACAGGGGATAACTATGGCTACACCTTC. Its protein product is CASSLVGTGDNYGYTF.